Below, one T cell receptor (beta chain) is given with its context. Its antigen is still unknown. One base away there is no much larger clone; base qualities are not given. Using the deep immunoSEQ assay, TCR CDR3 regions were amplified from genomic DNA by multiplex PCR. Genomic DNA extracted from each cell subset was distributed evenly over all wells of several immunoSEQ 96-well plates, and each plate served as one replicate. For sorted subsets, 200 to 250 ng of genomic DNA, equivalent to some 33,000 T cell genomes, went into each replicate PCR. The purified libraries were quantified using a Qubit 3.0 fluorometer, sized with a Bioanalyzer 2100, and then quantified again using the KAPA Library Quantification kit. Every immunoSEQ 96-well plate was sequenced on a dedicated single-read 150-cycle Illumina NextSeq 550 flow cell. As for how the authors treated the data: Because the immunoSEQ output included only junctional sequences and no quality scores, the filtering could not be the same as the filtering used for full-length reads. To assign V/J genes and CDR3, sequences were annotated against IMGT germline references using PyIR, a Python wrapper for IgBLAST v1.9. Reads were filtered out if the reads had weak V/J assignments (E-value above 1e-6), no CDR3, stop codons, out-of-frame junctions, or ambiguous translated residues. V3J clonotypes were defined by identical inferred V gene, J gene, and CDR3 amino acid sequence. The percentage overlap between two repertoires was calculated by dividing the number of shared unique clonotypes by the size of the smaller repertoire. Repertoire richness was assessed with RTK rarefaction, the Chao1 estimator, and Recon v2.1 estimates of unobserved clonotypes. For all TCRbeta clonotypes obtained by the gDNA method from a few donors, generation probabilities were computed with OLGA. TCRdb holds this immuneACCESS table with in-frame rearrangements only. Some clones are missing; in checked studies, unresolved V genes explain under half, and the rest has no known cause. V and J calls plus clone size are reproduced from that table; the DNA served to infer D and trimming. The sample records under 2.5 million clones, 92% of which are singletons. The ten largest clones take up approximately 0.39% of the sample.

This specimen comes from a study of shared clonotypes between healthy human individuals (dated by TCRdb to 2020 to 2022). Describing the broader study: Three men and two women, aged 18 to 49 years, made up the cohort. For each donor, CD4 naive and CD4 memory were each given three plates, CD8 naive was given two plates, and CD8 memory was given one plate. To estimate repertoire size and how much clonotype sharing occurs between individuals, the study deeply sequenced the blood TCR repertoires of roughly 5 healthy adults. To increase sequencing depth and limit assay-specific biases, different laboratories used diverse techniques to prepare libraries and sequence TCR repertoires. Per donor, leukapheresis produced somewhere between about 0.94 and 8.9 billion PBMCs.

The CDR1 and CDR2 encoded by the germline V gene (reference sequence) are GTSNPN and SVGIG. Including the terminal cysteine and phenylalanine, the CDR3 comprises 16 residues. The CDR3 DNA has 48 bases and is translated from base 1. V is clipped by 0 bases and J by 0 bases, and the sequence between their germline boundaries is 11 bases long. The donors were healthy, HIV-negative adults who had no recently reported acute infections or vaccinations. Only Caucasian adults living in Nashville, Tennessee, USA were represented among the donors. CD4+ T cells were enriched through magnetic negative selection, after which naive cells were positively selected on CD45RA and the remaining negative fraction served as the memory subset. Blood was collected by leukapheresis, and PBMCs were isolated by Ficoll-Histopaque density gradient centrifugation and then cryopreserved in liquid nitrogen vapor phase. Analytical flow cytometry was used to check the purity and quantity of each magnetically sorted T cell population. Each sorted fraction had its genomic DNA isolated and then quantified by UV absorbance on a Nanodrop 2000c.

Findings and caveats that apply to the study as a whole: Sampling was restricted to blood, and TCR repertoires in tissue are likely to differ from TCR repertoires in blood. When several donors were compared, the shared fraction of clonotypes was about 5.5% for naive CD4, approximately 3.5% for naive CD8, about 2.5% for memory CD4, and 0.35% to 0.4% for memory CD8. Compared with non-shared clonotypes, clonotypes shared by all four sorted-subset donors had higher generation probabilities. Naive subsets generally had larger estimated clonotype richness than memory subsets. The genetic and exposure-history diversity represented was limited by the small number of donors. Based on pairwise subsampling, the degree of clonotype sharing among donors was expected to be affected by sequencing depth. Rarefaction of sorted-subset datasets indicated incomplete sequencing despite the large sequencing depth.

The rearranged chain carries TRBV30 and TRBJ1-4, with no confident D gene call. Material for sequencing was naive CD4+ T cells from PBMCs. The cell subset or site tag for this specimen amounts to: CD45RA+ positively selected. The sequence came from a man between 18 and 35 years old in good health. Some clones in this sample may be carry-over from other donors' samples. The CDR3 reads CAWSVSGGSTNEKLFF. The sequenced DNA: TGTGCCTGGAGTGTATCGGGCGGATCAACTAATGAAAAACTGTTTTTT.